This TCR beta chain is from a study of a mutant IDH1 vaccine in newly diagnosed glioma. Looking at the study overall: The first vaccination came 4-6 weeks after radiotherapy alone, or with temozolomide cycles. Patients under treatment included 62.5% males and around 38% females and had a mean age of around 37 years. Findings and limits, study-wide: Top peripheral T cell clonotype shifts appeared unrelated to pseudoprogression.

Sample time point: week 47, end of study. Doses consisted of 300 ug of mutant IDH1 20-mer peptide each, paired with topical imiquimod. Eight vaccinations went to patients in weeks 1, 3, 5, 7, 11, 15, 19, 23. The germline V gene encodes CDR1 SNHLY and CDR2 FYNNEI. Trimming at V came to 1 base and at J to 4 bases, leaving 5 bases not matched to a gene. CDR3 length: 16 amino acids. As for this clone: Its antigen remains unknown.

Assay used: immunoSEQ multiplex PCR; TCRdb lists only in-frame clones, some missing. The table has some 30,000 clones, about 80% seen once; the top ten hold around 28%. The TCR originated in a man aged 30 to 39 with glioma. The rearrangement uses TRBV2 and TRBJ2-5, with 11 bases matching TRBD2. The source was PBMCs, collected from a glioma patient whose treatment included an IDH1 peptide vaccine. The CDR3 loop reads CASSEGETSGVETQYF. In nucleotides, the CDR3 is TGTGCCAGCAGTGAAGGGGAGACTAGCGGGGTAGAGACCCAGTACTTC.